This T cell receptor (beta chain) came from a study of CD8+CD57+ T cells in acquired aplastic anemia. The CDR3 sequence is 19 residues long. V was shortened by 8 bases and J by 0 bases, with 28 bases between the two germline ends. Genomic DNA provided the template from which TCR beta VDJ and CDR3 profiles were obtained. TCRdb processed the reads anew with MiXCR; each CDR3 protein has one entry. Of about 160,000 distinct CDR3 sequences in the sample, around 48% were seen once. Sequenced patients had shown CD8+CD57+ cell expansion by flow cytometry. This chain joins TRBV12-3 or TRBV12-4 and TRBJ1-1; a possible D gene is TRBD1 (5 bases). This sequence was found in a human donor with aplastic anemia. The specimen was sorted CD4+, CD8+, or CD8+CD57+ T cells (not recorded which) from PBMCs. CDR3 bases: TGTGCCAGCGGAGTAGACCCTGGGAGGGGAGGGGTAATGAACACTGAAGCTTTCTTT. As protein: CASGVDPGRGGVMNTEAFF.